Below, 3 T cell receptor beta chains from the same sample are listed, as sequenced in a study of cytomegalovirus exposure and HLA in healthy donors. The method was immunoSEQ multiplex PCR; TCRdb's version includes in-frame clones alone and lacks a portion of them. The profile covers 90,000 to 150,000 clones, with roughly nine tenths appearing a single time and around 4.5% taken by the ten largest. Source material: PBMCs. The receptors shown here come from a young man in good health and CMV-seropositive.

The rearrangement joins TRBV6-5 to TRBJ2-3, with 13 nucleotides matching TRBD2. The V gene end was trimmed by 4 bases and the J gene end by 2 bases; junction bases not matched to a gene: 3. The CDR3 is 16 amino acids. Per germline, CDR1 MNHEY and CDR2 SVGAGI. The CDR3 loop reads CASSLTSGGPTDTQYF. The CDR3 nucleotides read TGTGCCAGCAGTTTGACTAGCGGGGGGCCCACAGATACGCAGTATTTT.

V usage is TRBV4-2 and J usage is TRBJ1-2; D gene unclear. Germline CDR1 LGHNA, CDR2 YNFKEQ. The CDR3 contains 14 residues. Trimming pared 4 bases from V and 3 bases from J, leaving 12 bases between. CDR3 DNA sequence: TGTGCCAGCAGCCTGAGACGAGGCGACTATGGCTACACCTTC. Amino acid sequence: CASSLRRGDYGYTF.

The V and J genes are TRBV6-6 and TRBJ1-1; D might be TRBD1 (5 bases). This CDR3 spans 14 amino acids. With 5 bases removed from V and 3 bases from J, the gap between germline ends came to 13 bases. The V gene's germline CDR1 is MNHNY and CDR2 SVGAGI (reference sequence). Here the CDR3 reads CASSRVGGDTEAFF. CDR3 nucleotide sequence: TGTGCCAGCAGTAGAGTCGGGGGGGACACTGAAGCTTTCTTT.